This record looks at one T cell receptor (beta chain) sequence and its context. Its antigen is unidentified. The ends were cut back, 2 bases at V and 4 bases at J, with 13 bases in the middle. The CDR3 has 15 amino acids. Germline V CDR1 and CDR2: SGHTA, FQGTGA. Through a sample-barcoded 5' primer and a J-beta primer mix, a second PCR was run for roughly 6 to 11 cycles. TCRdb recomputed calls from the 5' RACE reads with MiXCR, one row per CDR3 protein. The sample has fewer than 2 million distinct CDR3 sequences; about 39% are singletons. This sample is drawn from a study of blood T cells in healthy people across ages. Findings and limits, study-wide: Per-million-T-cell TCR beta diversity fell roughly linearly with age.

The sequence came from a human donor in good health. The sample comprised blood. This rearrangement joins TRBV7-3 to TRBJ2-3; D may be TRBD1 (5 bases). The CDR3 reads CASSLSAGSPDTQYF. CDR3 DNA: TGTGCCAGCAGCTTATCGGCAGGGTCGCCAGATACGCAGTATTTT.